The rows below give T cell receptor beta chains drawn from one sample of a study of blood T cells in healthy people across ages. TCRdb used MiXCR to reprocess the 5' RACE reads, holding one entry per CDR3 protein. Here the sample spans around 1,000,000 distinct CDR3 sequences, around two fifths being singletons. The sample taken for sequencing was blood. These receptors were obtained from a man aged 18 to 30 in good health. CDR3s include the opening cysteine and the closing phenylalanine or tryptophan. The D gene is left open where the match is weak. Rows give clone size only sometimes, using once, few, many, or a class for an expanded clone.

>TRBJ2-5|TRBV11-2|TRBD2|NA
TGTGCCAGCAGCTTAGGGCGCGGGGGTCGAGATGAGCAGTACTTC
CASSLGRGGRDEQYF
>TRBJ2-1|TRBV9|NA|NA
TGTGCCAGCAGCGTAGCAGGCGGGGTCGGCTACAATGAGCAGTTCTTC
CASSVAGGVGYNEQFF
>TRBJ2-7|TRBV10-3|NA|few
TGTGCCATCAGCCCGGGACCTAACTACGAGCAGTACTTC
CAISPGPNYEQYF
>TRBJ1-1|TRBV2|NA|NA
TGTGCCAGCAGTAAAAATCACCGGGACACGGTTGTTCTCGGAGCTTTCTTT
CASSKNHRDTVVLGAFF
>TRBJ1-1|TRBV2|NA|few
TGTGCCAGCAACTCCAGGGCTGAAGCTTTCTTT
CASNSRAEAFF
>TRBJ2-3|TRBV7-2|TRBD2|NA
TGTGCCAGCAGCTTAGAAGCGGGGGGAATGGGCACAGATACGCAGTATTTT
CASSLEAGGMGTDTQYF
>TRBJ2-3|TRBV9|NA|few
TGTGCCAGCAGCGTAGCGGGACCCAACACAGATACGCAGTATTTT
CASSVAGPNTDTQYF
>TRBJ1-2|TRBV20-1|TRBD1|NA
TGCAGTGCTAGAGATTGGGGACAGGGACCTCACTCCTTCTATGGCTACACCTTC
CSARDWGQGPHSFYGYTF
>TRBJ1-1|TRBV2|TRBD1|NA
TGTGCCAGACAGGGGTTTGAAGCTTTCTTT
CARQGFEAFF
>TRBJ1-4|TRBV20-1|NA|NA
TGCAGTGCTAGAGATCAAGGGGCTGGGGATGAAAAACTGTTTTTT
CSARDQGAGDEKLFF
>TRBJ2-7|TRBV19|TRBD1|NA
TGTGCCAGTAGTAGACACGGGACAGCAACCTACGAGCAGTACTTC
CASSRHGTATYEQYF
>TRBJ1-2|TRBV29-1|NA|many
TGCAGCGTTGCGGCAGGGAACTATGGCTACACCTTC
CSVAAGNYGYTF
>TRBJ2-3|TRBV14|NA|NA
TGTGCCAGCAGCCAAGATCGAAGCCTCGCGCGGGCAGATACGCAGTATTTT
CASSQDRSLARADTQYF
>TRBJ2-6|TRBV3-1|TRBD1|NA
TGTGCCAGCAGCCAGACAGGGTATTGGGCCTCTGGGGCCAACGTCCTGACTTTC
CASSQTGYWASGANVLTF
>TRBJ2-3|TRBV20-1|TRBD1|once
TGCAGTGCTAGATACTATGACAGGGGGACAGATACGCAGTATTTT
CSARYYDRGTDTQYF
>TRBJ1-6|TRBV15|NA|NA
TGTGCCACCAGCAGAGAATCCACCAGGGGACACCTTAGTTCACCCCTCCACTTT
CATSRESTRGHLSSPLHF
>TRBJ1-4|TRBV20-1|NA|NA
TGCAGTGCTAGAGGAGGACGGAACGAGATGAAAAAACTGTTTTTT
CSARGGRNEMKKLFF
>TRBJ2-1|TRBV6-2/TRBV6-3|TRBD1|NA
TGTGCCAGCAGTCCACCGGTCAGGGGGAATCCCAATGAGCAGTTCTTC
CASSPPVRGNPNEQFF
>TRBJ2-5|TRBV6-2/TRBV6-3|NA|NA
TGTGCCACCCGCACAGGAGAGACCCAGTACTTC
CATRTGETQYF
>TRBJ2-1|TRBV20-1|NA|NA
TGCAGTGCCACCCCGTTTCTAGCTGTCTCAATCTACAATGAGCAGTTCTTC
CSATPFLAVSIYNEQFF
>TRBJ1-4|TRBV5-5|NA|few
TGTGCCAGCAGCCCGGTGGGGGGAAGAAGAGAAGATGAAAAACTGTTTTTT
CASSPVGGRREDEKLFF
>TRBJ2-2|TRBV7-3|NA|NA
TGTGCCAGCGGGTTAGCGTCCACCGGGGAGCTGTTTTTT
CASGLASTGELFF
>TRBJ2-1|TRBV6-5|TRBD2|NA
TGTGCCAGCAGTAAAAGCGGGGTTTACAATGAGCAGTTCTTC
CASSKSGVYNEQFF
>TRBJ2-2|TRBV6-5|TRBD1|NA
TGTGCCAGCAGTTACTTTTCGCAGGGGGCCACCGGGGAGCTGTTTTTT
CASSYFSQGATGELFF
>TRBJ2-1|TRBV4-1|NA|NA
TGCGCCAGCGGGTCCACGGGGACCGACCTAGCCTACAATGAGCAGTTCTTC
CASGSTGTDLAYNEQFF
>TRBJ1-1|TRBV15|NA|few
TGTGCCACCAGCAGAGATGCTGTGGCCGCTGAAGCTTTCTTT
CATSRDAVAAEAFF
>TRBJ2-2|TRBV19|TRBD1|NA
TGTGCCAGTGAAGGACAGGGCTGGCCCGGGGAGCTGTTTTTT
CASEGQGWPGELFF
>TRBJ2-7|TRBV6-1|TRBD1|few
TGTGCCAGCAGTGAGGCGTTCGGGGACAGGGCTACCTACGAGCAGTACTTC
CASSEAFGDRATYEQYF
>TRBJ2-3|TRBV28|NA|many
TGTGCCAGCAGTTTTGCTACAGATACGCAGTATTTT
CASSFATDTQYF
>TRBJ1-4|TRBV6-5|NA|NA
TGTGCCAGCAGCCACGGACCGGGCCCAACTAATGAAAAACTGTTTTTT
CASSHGPGPTNEKLFF
>TRBJ2-3|TRBV5-1|TRBD1|NA
TGCGCCAGCAGCTCGGACAGGGGTCTCTCTAATACGCAGTATTTT
CASSSDRGLSNTQYF
>TRBJ1-2|TRBV29-1|NA|NA
TGCGGGGTTACCGATGAGGACGGAGGTGGCTACACCTTC
CGVTDEDGGGYTF
>TRBJ2-5|TRBV7-2|NA|NA
TGTGCCAGCAGCTTAATATCGGGGACTCTAACGGCCCAGTACTTC
CASSLISGTLTAQYF
>TRBJ2-1|TRBV20-1|TRBD1|few
TGCAGTGCCCTAGACAGGGGGAAGTGGGATGAGCAGTTCTTC
CSALDRGKWDEQFF
>TRBJ1-2|TRBV11-1|NA|NA
TGTGCCAGCAGCTATTCGACCGGGGTTGCTTATGGCTACACCTTC
CASSYSTGVAYGYTF
>TRBJ1-6|TRBV6-5|NA|NA
TGTGCCAGCAGTCCGGAGGGCAGGCCCTATAATTCACCCCTCCACTTT
CASSPEGRPYNSPLHF
>TRBJ2-3|TRBV7-2|NA|NA
TGTGCCAGCAGCCCAATCACAGAGAGGGATACGCAGTATTTT
CASSPITERDTQYF